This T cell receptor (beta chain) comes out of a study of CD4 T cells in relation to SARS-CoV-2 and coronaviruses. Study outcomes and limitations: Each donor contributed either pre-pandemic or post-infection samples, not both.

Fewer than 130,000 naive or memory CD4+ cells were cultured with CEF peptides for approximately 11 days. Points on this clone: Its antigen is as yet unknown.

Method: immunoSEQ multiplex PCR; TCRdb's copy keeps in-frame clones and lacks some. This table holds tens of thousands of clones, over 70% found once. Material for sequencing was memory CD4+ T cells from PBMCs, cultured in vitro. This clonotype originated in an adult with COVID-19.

The CDR3 region has the DNA TGTGCCAGCAGTTTTTGGGCACGGAAAAACTATGGCTACACCTTC. It codes for CASSFWARKNYGYTF. This chain uses TRBV28 with TRBJ1-2; D not resolved. The V gene lost 3 bases and the J gene lost 2 bases, with 13 bases spanning the gap. Germline V gives CDR1 MDHEN, CDR2 SYDVKM. This CDR3 spans 15 amino acids.